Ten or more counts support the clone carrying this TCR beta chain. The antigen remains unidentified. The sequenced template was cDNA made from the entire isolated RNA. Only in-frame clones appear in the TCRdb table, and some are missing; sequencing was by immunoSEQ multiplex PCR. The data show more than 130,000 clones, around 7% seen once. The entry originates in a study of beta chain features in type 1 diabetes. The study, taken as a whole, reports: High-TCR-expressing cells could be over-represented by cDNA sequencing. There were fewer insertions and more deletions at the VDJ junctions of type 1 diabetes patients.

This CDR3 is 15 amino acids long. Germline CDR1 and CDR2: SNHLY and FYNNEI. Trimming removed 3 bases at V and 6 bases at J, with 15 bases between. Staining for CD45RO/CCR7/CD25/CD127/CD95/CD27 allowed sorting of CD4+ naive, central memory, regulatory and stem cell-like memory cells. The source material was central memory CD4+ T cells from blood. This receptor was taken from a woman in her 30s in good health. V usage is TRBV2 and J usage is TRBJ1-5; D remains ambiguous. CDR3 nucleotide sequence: TGTGCCAGCAGTGAGGTGGCTGTCGAGGGTCAGCCCCAGCATTTT. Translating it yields CASSEVAVEGQPQHF. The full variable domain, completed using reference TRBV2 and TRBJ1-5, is EPEVTQTPSHQVTQMGQEVILRCVPISNHLYFYWYRQILGQKVEFLVSFYNNEISEKSEIFDDQFSVERPDGSNFTLKIRSTKLEDSAMYFCASSEVAVEGQPQHFGDGTRLSIL.